This T cell receptor (beta chain) was obtained from a study of post-analysis software for immune sequencing data. General study points: Normalized Chao1 diversity was significantly lower in multiple sclerosis patients than in controls. Higher frequency in patients than in controls was seen for roughly five TRBV segments, with TRBV5-6, TRBV5-1 and TRBV20-1 among them. F measure showed strong co-clustering of same-batch samples.

On this clonotype itself: Antigen specificity is unknown.

Germline CDR1 and CDR2: SGHVS and FQNEAQ. The CDR3 length is 18 residues. V was pared by 3 bases and J by 0 bases, with 18 bases between. Prepared TCR beta cDNA libraries contained unique molecular identifiers. With roughly 0.9 to 10 million T cells as the source, a few hundred thousand cDNA molecules resulted. One entry per CDR3 protein results from TCRdb running MiXCR on the PCR reads. The repertoire includes 740,000 or so distinct CDR3 sequences, roughly half of them detected once, and approximately 4.4% sits in the top ten. What was sequenced was blood. This chain joins TRBV7-8 and TRBJ2-1, with a tentative D call TRBD2 (5 bases). The sequence derives from a girl aged 10 to 17 with multiple sclerosis. The CDR3 coding sequence is TGTGCCAGCAGCTTGTATCGGGGAGTCCCCAGCTCCTACAATGAGCAGTTCTTC. Amino acids: CASSLYRGVPSSYNEQFF.